This T cell receptor beta chain was sequenced for a study of blood T cell dynamics during melanoma immunotherapy. CDR1 and CDR2 (germline): SNHLY, FYNNEI. With 7 bases removed from V and 3 bases from J, the gap between germline ends came to 10 bases. CDR3 length equals 13 residues. Assay used: immunoSEQ multiplex PCR; TCRdb lists only in-frame clones, some missing. The sample lists fewer than 8,000 clones; 85% to 95% were seen once. Regarding time point: pre-treatment baseline. This specimen was cell-free DNA from blood, taken from a patient treated with checkpoint blockade. This chain uses TRBV2 with TRBJ1-5, with unresolved D. The origin of this receptor is a human donor with melanoma. The DNA for the CDR3 is TGTGCCAGCACTGGGAGGGCCAATCAGCCCCAGCATTTT. This translates into CASTGRANQPQHF.